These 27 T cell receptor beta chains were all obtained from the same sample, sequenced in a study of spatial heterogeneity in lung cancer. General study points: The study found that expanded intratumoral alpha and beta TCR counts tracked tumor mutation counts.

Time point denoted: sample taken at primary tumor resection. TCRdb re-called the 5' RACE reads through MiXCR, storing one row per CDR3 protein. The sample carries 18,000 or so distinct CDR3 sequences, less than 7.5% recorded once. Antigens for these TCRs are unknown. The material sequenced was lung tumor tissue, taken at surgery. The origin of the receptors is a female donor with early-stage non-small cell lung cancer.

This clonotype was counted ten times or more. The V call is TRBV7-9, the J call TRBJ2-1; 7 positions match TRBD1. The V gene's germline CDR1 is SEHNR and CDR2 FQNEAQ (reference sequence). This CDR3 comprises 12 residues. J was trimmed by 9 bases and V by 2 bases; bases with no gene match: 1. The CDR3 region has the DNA TGTGCCAGCAGCTTATCAGGGGGTGAGCAGTTCTTC. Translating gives CASSLSGGEQFF.

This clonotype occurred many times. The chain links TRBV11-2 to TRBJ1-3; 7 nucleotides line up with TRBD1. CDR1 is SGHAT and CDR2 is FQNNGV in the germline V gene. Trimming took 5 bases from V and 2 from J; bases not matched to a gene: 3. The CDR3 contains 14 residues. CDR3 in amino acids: CASSRQGPGNTIYF. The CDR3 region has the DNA TGTGCCAGCAGCCGACAGGGTCCTGGAAACACCATATATTTT. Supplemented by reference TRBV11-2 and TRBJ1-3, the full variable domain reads EAGVAQSPRYKIIEKRQSVAFWCNPISGHATLYWYQQILGQGPKLLIQFQNNGVVDDSQLPKDRFSAERLKGVDSTLKIQPAKLEDSAVYLCASSRQGPGNTIYFGEGSWLTVV.

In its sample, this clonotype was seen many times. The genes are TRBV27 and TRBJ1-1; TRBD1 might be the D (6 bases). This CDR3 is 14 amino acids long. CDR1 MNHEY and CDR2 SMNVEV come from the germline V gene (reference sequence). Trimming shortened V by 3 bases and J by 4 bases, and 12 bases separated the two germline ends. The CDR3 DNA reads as TGTGCCAGCAGTTTCAGGGGTAGGATCACTGAAGCTTTCTTT. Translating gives CASSFRGRITEAFF.

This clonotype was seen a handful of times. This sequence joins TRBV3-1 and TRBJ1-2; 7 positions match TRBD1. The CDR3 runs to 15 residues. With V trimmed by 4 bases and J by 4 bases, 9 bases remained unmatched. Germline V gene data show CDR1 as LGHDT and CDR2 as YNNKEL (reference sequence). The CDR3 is CASSPRGTVPYGYTF. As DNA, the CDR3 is TGTGCCAGCAGCCCAAGGGGGACAGTCCCCTATGGCTACACCTTC.

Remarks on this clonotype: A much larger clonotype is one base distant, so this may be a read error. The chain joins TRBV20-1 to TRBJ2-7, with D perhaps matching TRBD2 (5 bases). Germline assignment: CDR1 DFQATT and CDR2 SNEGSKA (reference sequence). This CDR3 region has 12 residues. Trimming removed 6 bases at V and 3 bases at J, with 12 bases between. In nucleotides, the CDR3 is TGCAGTGCCCGACGGACTGACTACGAGCAGTACTTC. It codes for CSARRTDYEQYF.

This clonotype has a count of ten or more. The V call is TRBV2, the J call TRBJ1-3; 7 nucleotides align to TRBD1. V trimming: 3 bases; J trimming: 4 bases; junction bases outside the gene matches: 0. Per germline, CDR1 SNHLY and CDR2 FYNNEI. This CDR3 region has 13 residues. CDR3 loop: CASSEDRGNTIYF. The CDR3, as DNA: TGTGCCAGCAGTGAGGACAGGGGAAACACCATATATTTT.

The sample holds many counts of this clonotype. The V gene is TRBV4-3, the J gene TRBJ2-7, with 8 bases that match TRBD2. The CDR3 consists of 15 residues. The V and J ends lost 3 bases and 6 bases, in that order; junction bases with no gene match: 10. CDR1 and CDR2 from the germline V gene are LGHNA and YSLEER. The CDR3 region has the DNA TGCGCCAGCAGCCAGAGAGCGGGAGCGGCGGGCGAGCAGTACTTC. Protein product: CASSQRAGAAGEQYF.

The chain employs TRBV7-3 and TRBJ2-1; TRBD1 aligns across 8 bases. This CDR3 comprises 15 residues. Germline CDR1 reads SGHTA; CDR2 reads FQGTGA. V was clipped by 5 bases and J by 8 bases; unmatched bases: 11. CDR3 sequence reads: CASSVSRTGFDEQFF. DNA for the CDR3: TGTGCCAGCAGCGTAAGTAGGACAGGGTTCGATGAGCAGTTCTTC.

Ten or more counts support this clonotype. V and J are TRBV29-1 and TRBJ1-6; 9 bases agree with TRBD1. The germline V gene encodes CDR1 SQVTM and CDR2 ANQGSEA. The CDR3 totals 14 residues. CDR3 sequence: CAFGTGSKESPLHF. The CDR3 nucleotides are TGCGCCTTTGGGACAGGGTCGAAGGAATCACCCCTCCACTTT.

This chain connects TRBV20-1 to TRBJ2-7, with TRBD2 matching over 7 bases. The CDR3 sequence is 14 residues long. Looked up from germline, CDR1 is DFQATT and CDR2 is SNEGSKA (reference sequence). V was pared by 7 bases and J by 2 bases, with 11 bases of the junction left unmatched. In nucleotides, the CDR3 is TGCAGTGGGATTAAGCGGGGCAGTACCTACGAGCAGTACTTC. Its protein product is CSGIKRGSTYEQYF.

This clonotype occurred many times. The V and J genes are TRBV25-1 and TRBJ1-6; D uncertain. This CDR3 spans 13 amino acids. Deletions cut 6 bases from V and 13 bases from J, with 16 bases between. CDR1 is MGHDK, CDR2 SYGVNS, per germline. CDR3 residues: CASRTKAELPLHF. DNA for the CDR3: TGTGCCAGCAGGACCAAAGCGGAATTGCCCCTCCACTTT. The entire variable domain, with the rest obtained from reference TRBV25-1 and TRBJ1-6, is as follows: EADIYQTPRYLVIGTGKKITLECSQTMGHDKMYWYQQDPGMELHLIHYSYGVNSTEKGDLSSESTVSRIRTEHFPLTLESARPSHTSQYLCASRTKAELPLHFGNGTRLTVT.

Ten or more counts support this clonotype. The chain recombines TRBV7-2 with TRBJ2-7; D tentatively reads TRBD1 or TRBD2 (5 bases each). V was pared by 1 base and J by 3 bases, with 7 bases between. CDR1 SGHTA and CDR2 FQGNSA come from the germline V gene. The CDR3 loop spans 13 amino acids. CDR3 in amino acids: CASSLGGNYEQYF. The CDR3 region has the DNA TGTGCCAGCAGCTTAGGGGGGAACTACGAGCAGTACTTC. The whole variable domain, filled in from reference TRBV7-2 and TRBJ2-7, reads GAGVSQSPSNKVTEKGKDVELRCDPISGHTALYWYRQSLGQGLEFLIYFQGNSAPDKSGLPSDRFSAERTGGSVSTLTIQRTQQEDSAVYLCASSLGGNYEQYFGPGTRLTVT.

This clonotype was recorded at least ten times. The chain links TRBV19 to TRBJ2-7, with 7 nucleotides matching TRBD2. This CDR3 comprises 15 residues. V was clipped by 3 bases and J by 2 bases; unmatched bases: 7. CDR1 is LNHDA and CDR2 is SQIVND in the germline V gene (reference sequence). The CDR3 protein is CASSITGTTAYEQYF. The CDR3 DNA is TGTGCCAGTAGTATTACCGGGACTACTGCCTACGAGCAGTACTTC.

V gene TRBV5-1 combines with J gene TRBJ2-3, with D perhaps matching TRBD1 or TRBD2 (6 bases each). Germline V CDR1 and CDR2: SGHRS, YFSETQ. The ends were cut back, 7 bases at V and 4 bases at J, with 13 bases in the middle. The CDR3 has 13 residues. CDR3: CASAQGRSDTQYF. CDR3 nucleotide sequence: TGCGCCAGCGCCCAGGGGAGGTCAGATACGCAGTATTTT.

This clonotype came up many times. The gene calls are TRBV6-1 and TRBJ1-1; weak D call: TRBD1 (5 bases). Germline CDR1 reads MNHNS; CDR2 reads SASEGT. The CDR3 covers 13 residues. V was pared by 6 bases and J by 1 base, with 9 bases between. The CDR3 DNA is TGTGCCAGCAGCTTCACAGGGAACACTGAAGCTTTCTTT. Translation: CASSFTGNTEAFF.

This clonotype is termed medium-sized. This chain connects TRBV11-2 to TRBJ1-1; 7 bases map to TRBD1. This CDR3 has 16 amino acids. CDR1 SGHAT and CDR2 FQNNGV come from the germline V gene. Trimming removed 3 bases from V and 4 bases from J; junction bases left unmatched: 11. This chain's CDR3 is CASSFPPYRGGTEAFF. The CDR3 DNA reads TGTGCCAGCAGCTTCCCCCCCTACAGGGGTGGCACTGAAGCTTTCTTT.

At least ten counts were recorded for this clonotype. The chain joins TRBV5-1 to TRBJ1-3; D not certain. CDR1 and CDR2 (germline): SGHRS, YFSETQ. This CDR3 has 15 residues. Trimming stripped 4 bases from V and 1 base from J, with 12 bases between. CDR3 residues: CASSPTGGSGNTIYF. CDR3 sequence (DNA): TGCGCCAGCAGCCCCACCGGCGGGTCTGGAAACACCATATATTTT.

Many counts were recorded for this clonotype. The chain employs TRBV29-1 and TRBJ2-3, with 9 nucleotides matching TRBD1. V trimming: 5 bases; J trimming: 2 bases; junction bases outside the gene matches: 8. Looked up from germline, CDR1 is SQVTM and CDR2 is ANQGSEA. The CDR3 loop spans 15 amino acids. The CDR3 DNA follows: TGCAGCGTTCAACGGGGGACAGGGACCACAGATACGCAGTATTTT. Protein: CSVQRGTGTTDTQYF.

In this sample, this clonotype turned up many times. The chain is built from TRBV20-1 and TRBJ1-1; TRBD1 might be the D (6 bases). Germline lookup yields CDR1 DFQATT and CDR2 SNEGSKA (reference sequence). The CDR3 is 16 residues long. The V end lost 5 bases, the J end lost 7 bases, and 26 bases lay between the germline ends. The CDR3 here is CSARGAGRGWQSEAFF. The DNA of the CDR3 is TGCAGTGCTCGGGGGGCCGGGAGGGGATGGCAAAGTGAAGCTTTCTTT.

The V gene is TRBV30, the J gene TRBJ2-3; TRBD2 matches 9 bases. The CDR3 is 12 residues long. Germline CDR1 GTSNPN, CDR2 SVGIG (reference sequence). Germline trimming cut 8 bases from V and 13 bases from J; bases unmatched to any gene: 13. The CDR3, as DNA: TGTGCCACCGAGGGGCGTAAGCGGGAGGAGTATTTT. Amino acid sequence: CATEGRKREEYF.

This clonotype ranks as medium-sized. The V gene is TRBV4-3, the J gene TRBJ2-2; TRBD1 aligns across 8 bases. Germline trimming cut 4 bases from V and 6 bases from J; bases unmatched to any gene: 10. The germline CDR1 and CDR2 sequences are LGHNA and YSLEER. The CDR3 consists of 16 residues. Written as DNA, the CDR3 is TGCGCCAGCAGCCCCGGGACAGGTCGGAGCTCCGGGGAGCTGTTTTTT. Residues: CASSPGTGRSSGELFF.

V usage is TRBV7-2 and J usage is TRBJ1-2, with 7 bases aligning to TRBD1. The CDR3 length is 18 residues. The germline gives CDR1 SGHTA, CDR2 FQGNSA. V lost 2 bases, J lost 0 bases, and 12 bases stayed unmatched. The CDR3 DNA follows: TGTGCCAGCAGCTTATCATCGTCAGGGGGACAAGCTAACTATGGCTACACCTTC. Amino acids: CASSLSSSGGQANYGYTF. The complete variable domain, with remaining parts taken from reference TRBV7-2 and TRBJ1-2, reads GAGVSQSPSNKVTEKGKDVELRCDPISGHTALYWYRQSLGQGLEFLIYFQGNSAPDKSGLPSDRFSAERTGGSVSTLTIQRTQQEDSAVYLCASSLSSSGGQANYGYTFGSGTRLTVV.

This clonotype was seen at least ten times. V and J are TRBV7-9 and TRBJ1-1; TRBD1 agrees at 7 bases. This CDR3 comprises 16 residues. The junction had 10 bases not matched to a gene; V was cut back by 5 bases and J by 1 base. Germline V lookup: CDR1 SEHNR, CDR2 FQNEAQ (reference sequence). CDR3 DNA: TGTGCCAGCAGCCGAGGGGAAAACAGGGGGAACACTGAAGCTTTCTTT. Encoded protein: CASSRGENRGNTEAFF.

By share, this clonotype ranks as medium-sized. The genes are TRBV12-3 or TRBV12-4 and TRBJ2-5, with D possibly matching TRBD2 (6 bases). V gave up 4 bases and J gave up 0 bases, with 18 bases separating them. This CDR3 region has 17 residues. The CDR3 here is CASSSHQGRRDQETQYF. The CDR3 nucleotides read TGTGCCAGCAGTTCTCACCAGGGCAGGAGGGACCAAGAGACCCAGTACTTC.

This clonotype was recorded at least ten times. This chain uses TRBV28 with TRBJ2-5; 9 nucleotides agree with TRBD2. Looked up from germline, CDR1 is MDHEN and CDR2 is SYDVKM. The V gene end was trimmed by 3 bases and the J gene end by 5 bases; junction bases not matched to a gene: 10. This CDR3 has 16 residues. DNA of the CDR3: TGTGCCAGCAGTTTGTTTTTCAGCGGGAGGATTGAGACCCAGTACTTC. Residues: CASSLFFSGRIETQYF.

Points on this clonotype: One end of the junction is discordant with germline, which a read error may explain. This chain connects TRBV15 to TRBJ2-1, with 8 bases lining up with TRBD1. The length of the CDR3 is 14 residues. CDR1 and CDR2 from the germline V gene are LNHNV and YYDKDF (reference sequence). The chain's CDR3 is CATSRDREINELFF. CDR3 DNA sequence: TGTGCCACCAGCAGGGACAGGGAGATCAATGAGCTGTTCTTC.

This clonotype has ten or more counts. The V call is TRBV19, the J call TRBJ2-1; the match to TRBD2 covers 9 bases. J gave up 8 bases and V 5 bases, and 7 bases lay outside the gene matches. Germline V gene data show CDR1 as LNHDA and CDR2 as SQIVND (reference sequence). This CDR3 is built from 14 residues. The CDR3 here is CASSVGLAFDEQFF. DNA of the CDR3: TGTGCCAGTAGTGTGGGACTAGCATTCGATGAGCAGTTCTTC.